These 17 T cell receptor beta chains came from one sample sequenced in a study of control samples from healthy donors and cancer patients. The assay was immunoSEQ multiplex PCR, and TCRdb's table has in-frame clones only and misses some. The table lists approximately 160,000 clones, 90% to 95% of them singletons. The sequenced sample was blood. These receptors were taken from a woman aged 18 to 35 in good health.

The CDR3 region has the DNA TGTGCCACCAGTGATGCGGGACTTACTTTCTTT. Amino acids: CATSDAGLTFF. The chain couples TRBV24-1 to TRBJ1-1; D possibly corresponds to TRBD1 (5 bases). This CDR3 comprises 11 residues. Germline V CDR1 and CDR2: KGHDR, SFDVKD. Trimming took off 3 bases at V and 12 bases at J, with 10 bases between the two ends.

This chain joins TRBV7-2 and TRBJ1-6; 10 bases are shared with TRBD1. The CDR3 spans 16 residues. Per germline, CDR1 SGHTA and CDR2 FQGNSA. Trimming cost V 2 bases and J 10 bases; bases outside gene matches: 8. CDR3 DNA: TGTGCCAGCAGCTTACTTCGGGGACAGGGGAGCTCACCCCTCCACTTT. Its translation is CASSLLRGQGSSPLHF.

DNA of the CDR3: TGTGCCAGCAGTCCCGGCCTGGGAAACACCATATATTTT. Translating it yields CASSPGLGNTIYF. The J gene is TRBJ1-3, the V gene TRBV7-9; D remains ambiguous. Per germline, CDR1 SEHNR and CDR2 FQNEAQ (reference sequence). The CDR3 has 13 residues. V lost 6 bases and J 4 bases, leaving 10 bases between the germline ends. The full variable domain, its missing parts supplied by reference TRBV7-9 and TRBJ1-3, is DTGVSQNPRHKITKRGQNVTFRCDPISEHNRLYWYRQTLGQGPEFLTYFQNEAQLEKSRLLSDRFSAERPKGSFSTLEIQRTEQGDSAMYLCASSPGLGNTIYFGEGSWLTVV.

This chain uses TRBV6-6 with TRBJ2-5; D unclear. Germline V lookup: CDR1 MNHNY, CDR2 SVGAGI (reference sequence). The CDR3 covers 13 residues. The ends were cut back, 0 bases at V and 7 bases at J, with 9 bases in the middle. CDR3 sequence reads: CASSYSEVWTQYF. The CDR3 region has the DNA TGTGCCAGCAGTTACTCGGAAGTGTGGACCCAGTACTTC.

With respect to this clone: An end of the junction differs from the germline gene, which may be a read error. This chain joins TRBV19 and TRBJ2-1; TRBD2 matches 7 bases. Germline V CDR1 and CDR2: LNHDA, SQIVND (reference sequence). This CDR3 has 12 amino acids. CDR3 in amino acids: CASGIGGNEQFF. The CDR3 region has the DNA TGTGCCAGTGGTATCGGGGGGAATGAGCAGTTCTTC.

The rearrangement joins TRBV2 to TRBJ1-2; no clear D gene. This CDR3 has 14 residues. The germline gives CDR1 SNHLY, CDR2 FYNNEI. V was cut by 1 base and J by 4 bases, with 10 bases left in between. The chain's CDR3 is CASSEEQAGYGYTF. CDR3 in DNA: TGTGCCAGCAGTGAAGAACAAGCGGGCTATGGCTACACCTTC.

In this sample, this clone turned up a few times. The chain is built from TRBV19 and TRBJ1-2; TRBD1 is a possible D gene (5 bases). The CDR3 runs to 16 residues. Germline CDR1 is LNHDA and CDR2 is SQIVND (reference sequence). V gave up 6 bases and J gave up 5 bases, with 22 bases separating them. The CDR3 DNA follows: TGTGCCAGTAGCCCTAGGCAGGGTAATGCTATTTATGGCTACACCTTC. Its protein is CASSPRQGNAIYGYTF.

This chain connects TRBV6-2 or TRBV6-3 to TRBJ2-7; 8 nucleotides agree with TRBD2. The CDR3 sequence is 14 residues long. Germline lookup yields CDR1 MNHEY and CDR2 SVGEGT. Trimming cost V 6 bases and J 0 bases; bases outside gene matches: 4. The CDR3 protein is CASSPSGGSYEQYF. The DNA of the CDR3 is TGTGCCAGCAGCCCAAGCGGGGGCTCCTACGAGCAGTACTTC.

The rearrangement links TRBV10-1 to TRBJ2-1; possibly TRBD2 for D (5 bases). The CDR3 loop spans 13 amino acids. V shed 6 bases and J shed 9 bases, with 15 bases lying between them. Per germline, CDR1 WNHNN and CDR2 SYGVQD (reference sequence). CDR3 sequence: CASRTTADGEQFF. The CDR3 coding sequence is TGCGCCAGCAGGACTACAGCGGACGGTGAGCAGTTCTTC.

This chain joins TRBV6-5 and TRBJ1-1; D is unresolved. The CDR3 spans 12 residues. Trimming left V 8 bases short and J 5 bases short, with 12 bases between. Germline-derived CDR1 and CDR2 are MNHEY and SVGAGI. The CDR3 region has the DNA TGTGCCAGCTCCACGGCGGGTACTGAAGCTTTCTTT. Translating gives CASSTAGTEAFF.

The V gene is TRBV6-5, the J gene TRBJ1-2; the D gene is possibly TRBD1 (5 bases). V dropped 8 bases and J dropped 8 bases, with 9 bases sitting between them. Germline loops: CDR1 MNHEY, CDR2 SVGAGI. The length of the CDR3 is 10 residues. The chain's CDR3 is CASGADGYTF. CDR3 sequence (DNA): TGTGCCAGCGGGGCTGACGGCTACACCTTC.

The chain links TRBV18 to TRBJ2-2; D gene ambiguous. V lost 2 bases to trimming and J lost 1 base, with 2 bases between them. Germline V gene data show CDR1 as KGHSH and CDR2 as LQKENI. CDR3 length: 13 amino acids. The CDR3 reads CASSPMNTGELFF. The DNA of the CDR3 is TGTGCCAGCTCACCAATGAACACCGGGGAGCTGTTTTTT.

V and J are TRBV7-9 and TRBJ2-2; 7 positions agree with TRBD1. Germline V gene data show CDR1 as SEHNR and CDR2 as FQNEAQ (reference sequence). This CDR3 is built from 16 residues. V was clipped by 4 bases and J by 2 bases; unmatched bases: 7. CDR3 bases: TGTGCCAGCAGCTACCCTCGGGACAGAAACACCGGGGAGCTGTTTTTT. Its protein is CASSYPRDRNTGELFF.

The chain combines TRBV6-2 or TRBV6-3 with TRBJ1-1; D unclear. The germline CDR1 and CDR2 sequences are MNHEY and SVGEGT. The CDR3 is 16 residues long. Trimming removed 6 bases from V and 3 bases from J, with 20 bases in between. The CDR3 protein is CASSYRNGYGYTEAFF. CDR3 sequence (DNA): TGTGCCAGCAGCTATCGAAACGGATATGGTTACACTGAAGCTTTCTTT.

The V and J genes are TRBV9 and TRBJ1-2; D not certain. The CDR3 runs to 13 residues. Germline V gene lookup returns CDR1 SGDLS and CDR2 YYNGEE. V was shortened by 1 base and J by 4 bases, with 8 bases between the two germline ends. CDR3 residues: CASSVRDFYGYTF. The CDR3 DNA follows: TGTGCCAGCAGCGTACGGGATTTCTATGGCTACACCTTC.

The chain employs TRBV28 and TRBJ1-2; D is possibly TRBD1 (6 bases). Germline CDR1 is MDHEN and CDR2 is SYDVKM. V was shortened by 8 bases and J by 2 bases, with 12 bases between the two germline ends. The CDR3 sequence is 13 residues long. The CDR3 is CASRNDRNYGYTF. The DNA for the CDR3 is TGTGCCAGCCGTAACGACAGGAACTATGGCTACACCTTC.

The chain is built from TRBV12-5 and TRBJ1-4, with D hard to call. There are 15 residues in the CDR3. Germline CDR1 reads LGHNT; CDR2 reads FRNRAP. V gave up 2 bases and J gave up 3 bases, with 10 bases separating them. The CDR3 is CASGLNGEPNEKLFF. The DNA of the CDR3 is TGTGCTAGTGGTTTGAACGGGGAGCCTAATGAAAAACTGTTTTTT.